Following are 26 T cell receptor beta chains from one sample sequenced in a study of CD8 T cells in ankylosing spondylitis. TCRdb redid the calling of the 5' RACE reads with MiXCR, one entry per CDR3 protein. The top ten clones hold 1.1% of a sample with just under 350,000 distinct CDR3 sequences, roughly 15% of them seen once. The sequenced sample consisted of blood, either unsorted or a sorted T cell fraction (not recorded which). These receptors were taken from a male donor with ankylosing spondylitis or in good health (not recorded which).

This chain links TRBV12-5 with TRBJ1-1, with D uncertain. The CDR3 runs 13 residues. Germline V lookup: CDR1 LGHNT, CDR2 FRNRAP. The ends were cut back, 2 bases at V and 3 bases at J, with 7 bases in the middle. As DNA, the CDR3 is TGTGCTAGTGGTTTGCCTCAGGACACTGAAGCTTTCTTT. Translation gives CASGLPQDTEAFF.

The chain is built from TRBV5-1 and TRBJ2-3, with 7 bases fitting TRBD2. The CDR3 has 16 residues. The germline CDR1 and CDR2 sequences are SGHRS and YFSETQ. V dropped 4 bases and J dropped 2; count of bases not matched to a gene: 10. This CDR3 reads CASSGASGTLTDTQYF. The CDR3 coding sequence is TGCGCCAGCAGCGGGGCTAGCGGTACCCTCACAGATACGCAGTATTTT.

The rearrangement uses TRBV18 and TRBJ2-1; TRBD1 matches at 7 bases. Germline trimming cut 9 bases from V and 4 bases from J; bases unmatched to any gene: 12. The CDR3 consists of 15 residues. Germline assignment: CDR1 KGHSH and CDR2 LQKENI. CDR3 nucleotides: TGTGCCAGTCTCGGCGGGTCAGGGGGTTACAATGAGCAGTTCTTC. Amino acids: CASLGGSGGYNEQFF.

This clonotype has only a few counts. The chain carries TRBV20-1 and TRBJ2-7; no firm D call. Trimming stripped 5 bases from V and 7 bases from J, with 12 bases between. Looked up from germline, CDR1 is DFQATT and CDR2 is SNEGSKA (reference sequence). CDR3 length equals 11 residues. CDR3 in amino acids: CSAGVDEEQYF. The CDR3 DNA follows: TGCAGTGCTGGGGTGGATGAAGAGCAGTACTTC.

This clonotype was seen a few times. The J gene is TRBJ2-3, the V gene TRBV24-1, with D perhaps TRBD2 (6 bases). This CDR3 contains 17 residues. Germline CDR1 KGHDR, CDR2 SFDVKD. The V and J ends lost 3 bases and 0 bases respectively, with 15 bases between them. The CDR3 loop reads CATSDGPGRTSTDTQYF. In nucleotides, the CDR3 is TGTGCCACCAGTGATGGTCCCGGGAGAACTAGCACAGATACGCAGTATTTT.

In its sample, this clonotype was seen a few times. The chain employs TRBV10-3 and TRBJ1-4; D gene ambiguous. CDR3 size: 11 residues. V lost 8 bases to trimming and J lost 7 bases, with 8 bases between them. Looked up from germline, CDR1 is ENHRY and CDR2 is SYGVKD. The CDR3 sequence is CAIGVSEKLFF. CDR3 bases: TGTGCCATCGGAGTATCTGAAAAACTGTTTTTT.

This sequence joins TRBV19 and TRBJ2-3; 8 bases match TRBD1. From germline, CDR1 is LNHDA and CDR2 SQIVND (reference sequence). V gave up 4 bases and J gave up 5 bases; unmatched junction bases: 5. The CDR3 has 14 residues. Here the CDR3 DNA reads TGTGCCAGTAGTACGCTCAGGGGGCAAGATACGCAGTATTTT. This codes for CASSTLRGQDTQYF.

This clonotype was seen only a few times. The gene calls are TRBV20-1 and TRBJ2-7; 9 bases line up with TRBD1. Germline-derived CDR1 and CDR2 are DFQATT and SNEGSKA (reference sequence). Trimming cost V 4 bases and J 3 bases; bases outside gene matches: 10. The CDR3 spans 15 residues. The CDR3 DNA is TGCAGTGCTATACCCCCACAGGGGGCAGTCTACGAGCAGTACTTC. Its translation is CSAIPPQGAVYEQYF.

This clonotype was seen a handful of times. This chain links TRBV7-2 with TRBJ2-1, with D possibly TRBD2 on 6 matching bases. The CDR3 has 16 residues. Germline V gene sequence: CDR1 SGHTA, CDR2 FQGNSA. Deletions cut 7 bases from V and 6 bases from J, with 22 bases between. CDR3 sequence: CASTFNPGVSGNEQFF. CDR3 DNA: TGTGCCAGCACCTTTAATCCGGGAGTGTCAGGCAATGAGCAGTTCTTC.

This clonotype occurred many times. The chain is built from TRBV29-1 and TRBJ1-4; D remains unclear. Per germline, CDR1 SQVTM and CDR2 ANQGSEA. CDR3 size: 15 residues. V gave up 2 bases and J gave up 11 bases, with 21 bases separating them. The CDR3 DNA reads as TGCAGCGTTGAAACTTCCGGGAACCCATCGGGGAAACTGTTTTTT. Translating it yields CSVETSGNPSGKLFF.

This clonotype came up many times. This CDR3 reads CASGLLAGGSEQFF. CDR3 DNA sequence: TGTGCCAGCGGGTTACTAGCGGGAGGTAGTGAGCAGTTCTTC. The rearrangement uses TRBV12-3 or TRBV12-4 and TRBJ2-1, with 12 positions matching TRBD2. J gave up 9 bases and V 8 bases, and 8 bases lay outside the gene matches. The CDR3 is 14 amino acids.

This clonotype was detected only once. The J gene is TRBJ2-4, the V gene TRBV12-3 or TRBV12-4; the D is unclear. V was clipped by 8 bases and J by 10 bases, with 12 bases between them. CDR3 size: 11 residues. The CDR3 sequence is CASGTMNIQYF. The DNA of the CDR3 is TGTGCCAGCGGCACTATGAATATTCAGTACTTC.

This clonotype was detected a few times. The genes are TRBV29-1 and TRBJ2-5; a weak D match, TRBD1 (5 bases). The CDR3 totals 12 residues. Germline loops: CDR1 SQVTM, CDR2 ANQGSEA. The V end was cut by 6 bases, the J end by 2 bases, with 10 bases between. The CDR3 DNA follows: TGCAGCGTCCCGACAGCACAAGAGACCCAGTACTTC. This sequence encodes CSVPTAQETQYF. Full variable domain (missing parts from reference TRBV29-1 and TRBJ2-5): SAVISQKPSRDICQRGTSLTIQCQVDSQVTMMFWYRQQPGQSLTLIATANQGSEATYESGFVIDKFPISRPNLTFSTLTVSNMSPEDSSIYLCSVPTAQETQYFGPGTRLLVL.

This clonotype was seen repeatedly, ten times or more. V and J are TRBV7-9 and TRBJ2-1; D perhaps matches TRBD1 (5 bases). The CDR3 has 13 residues. The germline CDR1 and CDR2 sequences are SEHNR and FQNEAQ (reference sequence). Trimming shortened V by 6 bases and J by 7 bases, and 13 bases separated the two germline ends. CDR3 bases: TGTGCCAGCAGTTTACCAGGGATAAATGAGCAGTTCTTC. The encoded protein is CASSLPGINEQFF.

This clonotype was found a few times. The chain uses TRBV4-1 and TRBJ2-7; a weak D match, TRBD2 (6 bases). CDR1 and CDR2 from the germline V gene are MGHRA and YSYEKL. With 5 bases removed from V and 0 bases from J, the gap between germline ends came to 17 bases. CDR3 length: 16 amino acids. Written as DNA, the CDR3 is TGCGCCAGCAGCAATTTTCCAGCGGGTAGCTCCTACGAGCAGTACTTC. The encoded protein is CASSNFPAGSSYEQYF.

The V call is TRBV20-1, the J call TRBJ2-1, with TRBD1 identical over 8 bases. This CDR3 region has 14 residues. V gave up 5 bases and J gave up 7 bases; unmatched junction bases: 10. The germline V gene encodes CDR1 DFQATT and CDR2 SNEGSKA (reference sequence). The CDR3 loop is CSAPDRGPPNEQFF. DNA for the CDR3: TGCAGTGCTCCCGACAGGGGCCCGCCTAATGAGCAGTTCTTC.

This clonotype was seen a few times. This chain links TRBV7-2 with TRBJ2-2; 10 bases match TRBD2. Germline V gene sequence: CDR1 SGHTA, CDR2 FQGNSA. The V gene end was trimmed by 5 bases and the J gene end by 5 bases; junction bases not matched to a gene: 5. The CDR3 runs 15 residues. The CDR3 reads CASSLPGLATGELFF. The CDR3 DNA reads TGTGCCAGCAGCCTGCCGGGACTAGCGACCGGGGAGCTGTTTTTT. Complete variable domain (other parts from reference TRBV7-2 and TRBJ2-2): GAGVSQSPSNKVTEKGKDVELRCDPISGHTALYWYRQSLGQGLEFLIYFQGNSAPDKSGLPSDRFSAERTGGSVSTLTIQRTQQEDSAVYLCASSLPGLATGELFFGEGSRLTVL.

The chain carries TRBV10-3 and TRBJ2-1, with D tentatively TRBD2 (6 bases). This CDR3 comprises 17 residues. The V gene's germline CDR1 is ENHRY and CDR2 SYGVKD. V lost 6 bases and J 8 bases, leaving 26 bases between the germline ends. The CDR3 coding sequence is TGTGCCATCAGACCACAACCGGGACTGGGCAGAGCCTATGAGCAGTTCTTC. It encodes CAIRPQPGLGRAYEQFF.

This clonotype was recorded only once. J is TRBJ2-3 and V is TRBV15; 11 positions agree with TRBD2. The germline V gene has CDR1 LNHNV and CDR2 YYDKDF (reference sequence). The CDR3 totals 17 residues. After removal of 5 bases from V and 2 bases from J, the junction contained 9 bases not matched to a gene. The CDR3 coding sequence is TGTGCCACCAGCGGTCGAGGACTAGCGGGTATCACAGATACGCAGTATTTT. Translated: CATSGRGLAGITDTQYF.

This clonotype was seen only a few times. The chain combines TRBV15 with TRBJ2-5; D is undetermined. This CDR3 has 12 amino acids. Per germline, CDR1 LNHNV and CDR2 YYDKDF (reference sequence). V lost 0 bases to trimming and J lost 5 bases, with 4 bases between them. CDR3 sequence reads: CATSRDIETQYF. The DNA of the CDR3 is TGTGCCACCAGCAGAGATATTGAGACCCAGTACTTC.

The CDR3 loop reads CASSQGESNYGYTF. The CDR3 nucleotides read TGTGCCAGCAGCCAAGGGGAATCTAACTATGGCTACACCTTC. This chain uses TRBV3-1 with TRBJ1-2; D unresolved. The ends were cut back, 1 base at V and 0 bases at J, with 6 bases in the middle. This CDR3 has 14 amino acids. Per germline, CDR1 LGHDT and CDR2 YNNKEL (reference sequence).

The chain links TRBV19 to TRBJ2-3; D ambiguous. The CDR3 extends over 14 amino acids. Deletions cut 3 bases from V and 0 bases from J, with 7 bases between. The V gene's germline CDR1 is LNHDA and CDR2 SQIVND (reference sequence). For the CDR3, the DNA is TGTGCCAGTAGTATTGCCCAGAGCACAGATACGCAGTATTTT. Translated, it gives CASSIAQSTDTQYF.

The rearrangement uses TRBV20-1 and TRBJ2-7, with 7 bases lining up with TRBD2. The CDR3 consists of 15 residues. The germline CDR1 and CDR2 sequences are DFQATT and SNEGSKA (reference sequence). After removal of 1 base from V and 3 bases from J, the junction contained 9 bases not matched to a gene. Here the CDR3 DNA reads TGCAGTGCTAGAGTTGGGGGGGACCTCCTCTACGAGCAGTACTTC. This sequence encodes CSARVGGDLLYEQYF.

The V call is TRBV18, the J call TRBJ2-2, with D perhaps matching TRBD2 (6 bases). Germline-derived CDR1 and CDR2 are KGHSH and LQKENI. V was pared by 7 bases and J by 2 bases, with 11 bases between. The CDR3 contains 14 residues. The CDR3 DNA follows: TGTGCCAGCTGGACTACTATAAACACCGGGGAGCTGTTTTTT. Translated: CASWTTINTGELFF.

CDR3 nucleotide sequence: TGTGCCAGCAGCTCTCGGACTAGAACAGATACGCAGTATTTT. As protein: CASSSRTRTDTQYF. V gene TRBV7-8 combines with J gene TRBJ2-3, with 7 positions matching TRBD2. V gave up 4 bases and J gave up 3 bases; unmatched junction bases: 4. The germline V gene encodes CDR1 SGHVS and CDR2 FQNEAQ. This CDR3 is 14 amino acids long.

This clonotype has a count of ten or more. The genes are TRBV12-3 or TRBV12-4 and TRBJ2-7; unclear D gene. The CDR3 totals 10 residues. The ends were cut back, 8 bases at V and 7 bases at J, with 9 bases in the middle. CDR3 in DNA: TGTGCCAGCGCACCCGGGGAGCAGTACTTC. Its translation is CASAPGEQYF.